This T cell receptor (beta chain) was captured by sequencing in a study of human T cells and chemical hapten exposure. Study at large: Small pooled library volume differences mainly caused per-sample TCR yield variation. Notes on the study in general: Following DPC sensitization, TCRs present above 1 in 1000 frequency showed no change.

This clonotype was seen at least ten times. What it recognizes is unknown. The CDR3 has 16 residues. V shed 4 bases and J 5 bases; nucleotides not matched to a gene: 8. Germline V gene data show CDR1 as LGHNA and CDR2 as YSLEER. Attachment of unique molecular identifiers to individual cDNA molecules was performed in the library. TCRdb reprocessed the 5' RACE reads via MiXCR and lists one record per CDR3 protein. The sample carries around 140,000 distinct CDR3 sequences, about 4.3% recorded once. It was unfractionated whole blood from which total RNA was extracted. The source is a female donor in good health. The V call is TRBV4-3, the J call TRBJ2-1; 10 bases match TRBD1. The CDR3 DNA reads TGCGCCAGCAGCCTCGGGCGGGACAGGGGACACAATGAGCAGTTCTTC. It yields the protein CASSLGRDRGHNEQFF.